This T cell receptor beta chain is from a study of Graves' ophthalmopathy and Graves' hyperthyroidism (dated by TCRdb to between 2017 and 2018). Study-wide context: A patient counted as having stable hyperthyroidism if there was no progression to ophthalmopathy within 18 months of follow-up. The study used TCR beta repertoire signatures to distinguish Graves' ophthalmopathy from Graves' hyperthyroidism and to predict progression to ophthalmopathy. In total, 120 to 150 blood samples were TCR-sequenced: approximately 42 ophthalmopathy, 75 hyperthyroidism and some 17 hyperthyroidism-to-ophthalmopathy patients. A discovery set of 100 patients (43 ophthalmopathy, some 58 stable hyperthyroidism) was enrolled to explore V-J signatures distinguishing ophthalmopathy from hyperthyroidism. An independent validation cohort was composed of some 19 hyperthyroidism patients and around 16 patients who later progressed from hyperthyroidism to ophthalmopathy. In more than five hyperthyroidism patients, T-cell repertoires of thyroid tissue and blood were compared. Following sampling, methimazole starting at 30 mg daily was administered to hyperthyroidism patients, and high-dose intravenous methylprednisolone was administered to ophthalmopathy patients.

For repertoire sequencing, TCR beta CDR3 regions were amplified from RNA transcripts. HTBI primers and the Qiagen OneStep RT-PCR kit were used in a first-round RT-PCR, which was followed by a second-round multiplex PCR, size selection and purification. The libraries underwent paired-end sequencing with 100 bp reads on an Illumina HiSeq2000. On the authors' methods: SOAPnuke was used for read processing, and reads with adapters, uncalled bases, a mean Phred below 15, or no exact constant-primer or identifier match were discarded. COPE v1.2.5 was used to merge high-quality paired reads. Clonotypes were defined as unique nucleotide sequences and were aligned to IMGT TRB V, D and J references using MiTCR v1.1. Analysis was restricted to V-J combinations with a frequency above 0.0001, which covered just over 98% of repertoires. A TCR clonal expansion and chaos score per V-J combination was defined as the ratio of F50 clonal expansion to chaos observed in the TCRdist matrix. Features were reduced by Welch's t-statistics and random forest to some 13 V-J combinations, which fed a naive Bayes classifier. The similarity between thyroid and blood repertoires was quantified using the Morisita-Horn index. TCRdb took the public reads, trimmed them with fastp at Q25, ran MiXCR for clone calling and kept in-frame beta chains. Each record represents a unique CDR3 protein, reported with the most common genes and DNA among its rows. In this record, the V and J calls reflect TCRdb's handling and not the investigators' own analysis. The sample profile shows about 500,000 distinct CDR3 sequences; about 40% of them were found once. Over 3.5% of the sample rests with the top ten.

What the authors observed across the whole study: Most expanded thyroid clonotypes with a frequency above 0.001 also appeared in blood, which suggests that blood repertoires may reflect the immune response in the thyroid. In validation, the model predicted ophthalmopathy progression with about 71% sensitivity and roughly 72% specificity; fewer than 15 predicted patients were CT-confirmed with GO in a median of around 6 months. Ophthalmopathy was separated from stable hyperthyroidism by the 13-signature model with just under 90% sensitivity and 81% to 84% specificity in cross-validation and with 80%/75% in the test set. Sample size was not statistically predetermined, and group allocation was not concealed from the investigators.

Taken from cysteine to phenylalanine, the CDR3 has 13 residues. The read is trimmed to its CDR3 DNA, 39 bases read in frame from base 1. CDR1 and CDR2 are drawn from the germline V gene: SQVTM, ANQGSEA. The junction carries 13 bases between V and J, which are trimmed by 8 bases and 0 bases respectively. As to this clonotype: The antigen this receptor binds is unknown. No base qualities exist here, and no much larger clone lies one base off it.

Patients with hyperthyroidism were aged 18 to 65 years, had been newly diagnosed, and had a disease duration of less than 2 months. Anyone with other autoimmune diseases, uncontrolled infections, pregnancy or lactation was excluded from the study. Diagnosis was based on clinical symptoms, serum thyroxine, TRAb, thyroid ultrasound and orbital computed tomography. Total RNA was extracted using Trizol reagent, and RNA quality was checked on an Agilent 2100 Bioanalyzer. Material: peripheral blood or thyroid tissue (not recorded which). The origin of this receptor is an adult man with Graves' hyperthyroidism. This chain joins TRBV29-1 to TRBJ1-1; the D gene is perhaps TRBD1, from 5 matching bases. The CDR3 amino acid sequence is: CSLDGTVNTEAFF. The nucleotide sequence is given as TGCAGCTTGGATGGGACGGTGAACACTGAAGCTTTCTTT. With the rest looked up from the reference TRBV29-1 and TRBJ1-1 genes rather than sequenced, the full variable domain is SAVISQKPSRDICQRGTSLTIQCQVDSQVTMMFWYRQQPGQSLTLIATANQGSEATYESGFVIDKFPISRPNLTFSTLTVSNMSPEDSSIYLCSLDGTVNTEAFFGQGTRLTVV.